This T cell receptor (beta chain) derives from a study of blood T cell repertoires in COVID-19. Across the study: COVID-19 samples from acute and convalescent phases originated in the United States, Italy and Spain. T cells, B-cell-depleted T cells, or PBMCs provided the cDNA or gDNA that served as material.

Sequencing was performed with immunoSEQ multiplex PCR; in TCRdb, only in-frame clones are kept and a portion is missing. The profile shows roughly 100,000 clones, approximately 84% of them singletons. Trimming shortened V by 2 bases and J by 2 bases, and 9 bases separated the two germline ends. Germline V lookup: CDR1 LGHDT, CDR2 YNNKEL (reference sequence). The CDR3 spans 14 residues. The chain employs TRBV3-1 (or the pseudogene TRBV3-2) and TRBJ1-2, with D maybe TRBD1 (6 bases). This receptor was taken from an older woman with acute or convalescent COVID-19. Sample: peripheral blood. CDR3 protein: CASSQTTGNYGYTF. In nucleotides, the CDR3 is TGTGCCAGCAGCCAAACAACAGGGAACTATGGCTACACCTTC.